Described below is a single TCR beta chain sequence and its context. The CDR3 is 12 residues long. The ends were cut back, 5 bases at V and 5 bases at J, with 10 bases in the middle. The germline V gene has CDR1 LNHDA and CDR2 SQIVND (reference sequence). These data come from a study of shared clonotypes between healthy human individuals. Some clones are missing from TCRdb's copy, which holds only in-frame ones; the method was immunoSEQ multiplex PCR. The sample includes 2 million to 3 million clones, just over 90% of them seen just once. The sequence derives from a man younger than 30 in good health. This chain uses TRBV19 with TRBJ2-7, with D unresolved. Sequencing input: naive CD4+ T cells sorted from blood. Sample subset: CD45RA+ positively selected. The CDR3 DNA is TGTGCCAGTAGTTTCCCCAGTCACGAGCAGTACTTC. Protein product: CASSFPSHEQYF.